Each of the 16 T cell receptor beta chains below was sequenced from the same sample in a study of OX40 agonist ivuxolimab in advanced cancers. The assay was immunoSEQ multiplex PCR, and TCRdb's table has in-frame clones only and misses some. Of tens of thousands of clones listed, approximately 90% are singletons. The material sequenced was CD4+ or CD8+ T cells sorted from blood, taken in a trial of the OX40 agonist ivuxolimab. The receptors shown here come from an adult with an advanced solid tumor such as melanoma, head and neck, liver or kidney cancer.

J is TRBJ1-4 and V is TRBV6-1; tentative D call: TRBD1 (5 bases). Trimming removed 6 bases from V and 4 bases from J, with 15 bases in between. CDR3 length: 15 amino acids. Germline CDR1 reads MNHNS; CDR2 reads SASEGT. The CDR3 reads CASRPPGLINEKLFF. CDR3 nucleotides: TGTGCCAGCAGACCGCCGGGACTGATTAATGAAAAACTGTTTTTT.

The CDR3 reads CASSASSTITGELFF. CDR3 bases: TGTGCCAGCAGCGCCTCCTCGACTATAACCGGGGAGCTGTTTTTT. This rearrangement joins TRBV9 to TRBJ2-2; D may be TRBD2 (5 bases). The CDR3 loop spans 15 amino acids. Germline V gene sequence: CDR1 SGDLS, CDR2 YYNGEE. V lost 3 bases to trimming and J lost 5 bases, with 14 bases between them.

This sequence joins TRBV29-1 and TRBJ1-5; possibly TRBD1 for D (6 bases). The CDR3 is made up of 13 amino acids. Trimming took off 7 bases at V and 6 bases at J, with 16 bases between the two ends. Germline V CDR1 and CDR2: SQVTM, ANQGSEA. CDR3 loop: CSGTQGEGQPQHF. CDR3 DNA sequence: TGCAGCGGCACACAGGGTGAGGGTCAGCCCCAGCATTTT.

The chain employs TRBV25-1 and TRBJ1-2; D remains unclear. The CDR3 is 12 residues long. Germline values: CDR1 MGHDK, CDR2 SYGVNS. The V end lost 2 bases, the J end lost 8 bases, and 9 bases lay between the germline ends. The CDR3 nucleotides read TGTGCCAGCAGTGAAGGGGTTCGGGGCTACACCTTC. This encodes CASSEGVRGYTF.

The rearrangement joins TRBV30 to TRBJ2-7; tentatively, D is TRBD1 (5 bases). The germline gives CDR1 GTSNPN, CDR2 SVGIG (reference sequence). The CDR3 is 14 amino acids. Trimming removed 3 bases at V and 6 bases at J, with 18 bases between. CDR3: CAWSPTWGVSEQYF. The CDR3 region has the DNA TGTGCCTGGAGCCCGACTTGGGGCGTCTCCGAGCAGTACTTC.

The rearrangement uses TRBV9 and TRBJ2-5; TRBD1 matches 9 bases. The germline V gene encodes CDR1 SGDLS and CDR2 YYNGEE. The ends lost 0 bases at V and 4 bases at J; junction bases unmatched: 4. This CDR3 spans 15 amino acids. The CDR3 DNA reads TGTGCCAGCAGCGTAGGGACAGGGGAAGTAGAGACCCAGTACTTC. Translating gives CASSVGTGEVETQYF.

This clone was counted only a few times. The chain uses TRBV5-1 and TRBJ1-2; TRBD1 might be the D (5 bases). The CDR3 totals 15 residues. From germline, CDR1 is SGHRS and CDR2 YFSETQ. V gave up 0 bases and J gave up 5 bases, with 14 bases separating them. The CDR3 spells CASSLERGRPYGYTF. The DNA for the CDR3 is TGCGCCAGCAGCTTGGAAAGGGGACGACCTTATGGCTACACCTTC.

The chain links TRBV6-1 to TRBJ1-2; D is uncertain. CDR3 length: 11 residues. Germline V gives CDR1 MNHNS, CDR2 SASEGT. V lost 8 bases to trimming and J lost 8 bases, with 12 bases between them. The CDR3 DNA follows: TGTGCCAGCGAGTCATTGGGCGGCTACACCTTC. Residues: CASESLGGYTF.

V and J are TRBV18 and TRBJ1-2, with 7 bases that match TRBD1. CDR1 and CDR2 (germline): KGHSH, LQKENI. Trimming took 6 bases from V and 3 from J; bases not matched to a gene: 4. This CDR3 spans 13 amino acids. DNA for the CDR3: TGTGCCAGCTCTCTAGGACAGGACTATGGCTACACCTTC. The encoded protein is CASSLGQDYGYTF.

The chain uses TRBV7-9 and TRBJ1-2; 11 bases align to TRBD1. This CDR3 comprises 14 residues. V was clipped by 5 bases and J by 7 bases; unmatched bases: 6. Germline lookup yields CDR1 SEHNR and CDR2 FQNEAQ (reference sequence). CDR3 region: CASSKGQGAGGYTF. In DNA form, the CDR3 reads TGTGCCAGCAGCAAAGGACAGGGGGCGGGTGGCTACACCTTC.

This clone was recorded only once. The rearrangement uses TRBV5-4 and TRBJ2-1; TRBD2 aligns across 16 bases. J gave up 9 bases and V 0 bases, and 9 bases lay outside the gene matches. The CDR3 runs 18 residues. Germline V gene data show CDR1 as SGHNT and CDR2 as YYREEE (reference sequence). The CDR3 DNA reads as TGTGCCAGCAGCTTGGGAGGGGGACTAGCGGGAGGGAAAGGTGAGCAGTTCTTC. This encodes CASSLGGGLAGGKGEQFF.

This chain joins TRBV29-1 and TRBJ1-2; tentatively, D is TRBD1 (5 bases). CDR3 length: 14 residues. CDR1 and CDR2 (germline): SQVTM, ANQGSEA. Trimming left V 5 bases short and J 2 bases short, with 15 bases between. CDR3 coding DNA: TGCAGCGTTCGATCAGGGTTCGGAAACTATGGCTACACCTTC. It is translated as CSVRSGFGNYGYTF.

The gene calls are TRBV18 and TRBJ1-2; 8 bases are a match to TRBD1. Germline V gene sequence: CDR1 KGHSH, CDR2 LQKENI. CDR3 length equals 15 residues. The trim removed 4 bases at V and 3 bases at J, leaving 7 bases unmatched. For the CDR3, the DNA is TGTGCCAGCTCACAGGGCCCGACAGGGGACTATGGCTACACCTTC. Translated, it gives CASSQGPTGDYGYTF.

The chain links TRBV28 to TRBJ2-7; a weak D match, TRBD1 (5 bases). CDR3 length: 15 residues. Per germline, CDR1 MDHEN and CDR2 SYDVKM. V dropped 2 bases and J dropped 3 bases, with 14 bases sitting between them. CDR3 residues: CASSLGQGNIYEQYF. CDR3 bases: TGTGCCAGCAGTTTAGGGCAGGGCAACATCTACGAGCAGTACTTC. Looking up the rest from reference TRBV28 and TRBJ2-7 gives the full variable domain: DVKVTQSSRYLVKRTGEKVFLECVQDMDHENMFWYRQDPGLGLRLIYFSYDVKMKEKGDIPEGYSVSREKKERFSLILESASTNQTSMYLCASSLGQGNIYEQYFGPGTRLTVT.

This chain links TRBV2 with TRBJ2-1; TRBD1 matches at 7 bases. Per germline, CDR1 SNHLY and CDR2 FYNNEI. CDR3 length: 15 residues. Trimming cost V 6 bases and J 1 base; bases outside gene matches: 6. The CDR3 here is CASSADRISYNEQFF. CDR3 bases: TGTGCCAGCAGCGCGGACAGGATATCCTACAATGAGCAGTTCTTC. Variable domain in full (rest from reference TRBV2 and TRBJ2-1): EPEVTQTPSHQVTQMGQEVILRCVPISNHLYFYWYRQILGQKVEFLVSFYNNEISEKSEIFDDQFSVERPDGSNFTLKIRSTKLEDSAMYFCASSADRISYNEQFFGPGTRLTVL.

In regard to this clone: Sequence at one end of the junction differs from germline and may be a read error. The chain carries TRBV19 and TRBJ1-1; 9 bases are shared with TRBD1. The germline gives CDR1 LNHDA, CDR2 SQIVND (reference sequence). This CDR3 has 12 amino acids. Written as DNA, the CDR3 is TGTGTCAGTAGTCTGAACAGGGGGCCGGCTTTCTTT. This translates into CVSSLNRGPAFF.